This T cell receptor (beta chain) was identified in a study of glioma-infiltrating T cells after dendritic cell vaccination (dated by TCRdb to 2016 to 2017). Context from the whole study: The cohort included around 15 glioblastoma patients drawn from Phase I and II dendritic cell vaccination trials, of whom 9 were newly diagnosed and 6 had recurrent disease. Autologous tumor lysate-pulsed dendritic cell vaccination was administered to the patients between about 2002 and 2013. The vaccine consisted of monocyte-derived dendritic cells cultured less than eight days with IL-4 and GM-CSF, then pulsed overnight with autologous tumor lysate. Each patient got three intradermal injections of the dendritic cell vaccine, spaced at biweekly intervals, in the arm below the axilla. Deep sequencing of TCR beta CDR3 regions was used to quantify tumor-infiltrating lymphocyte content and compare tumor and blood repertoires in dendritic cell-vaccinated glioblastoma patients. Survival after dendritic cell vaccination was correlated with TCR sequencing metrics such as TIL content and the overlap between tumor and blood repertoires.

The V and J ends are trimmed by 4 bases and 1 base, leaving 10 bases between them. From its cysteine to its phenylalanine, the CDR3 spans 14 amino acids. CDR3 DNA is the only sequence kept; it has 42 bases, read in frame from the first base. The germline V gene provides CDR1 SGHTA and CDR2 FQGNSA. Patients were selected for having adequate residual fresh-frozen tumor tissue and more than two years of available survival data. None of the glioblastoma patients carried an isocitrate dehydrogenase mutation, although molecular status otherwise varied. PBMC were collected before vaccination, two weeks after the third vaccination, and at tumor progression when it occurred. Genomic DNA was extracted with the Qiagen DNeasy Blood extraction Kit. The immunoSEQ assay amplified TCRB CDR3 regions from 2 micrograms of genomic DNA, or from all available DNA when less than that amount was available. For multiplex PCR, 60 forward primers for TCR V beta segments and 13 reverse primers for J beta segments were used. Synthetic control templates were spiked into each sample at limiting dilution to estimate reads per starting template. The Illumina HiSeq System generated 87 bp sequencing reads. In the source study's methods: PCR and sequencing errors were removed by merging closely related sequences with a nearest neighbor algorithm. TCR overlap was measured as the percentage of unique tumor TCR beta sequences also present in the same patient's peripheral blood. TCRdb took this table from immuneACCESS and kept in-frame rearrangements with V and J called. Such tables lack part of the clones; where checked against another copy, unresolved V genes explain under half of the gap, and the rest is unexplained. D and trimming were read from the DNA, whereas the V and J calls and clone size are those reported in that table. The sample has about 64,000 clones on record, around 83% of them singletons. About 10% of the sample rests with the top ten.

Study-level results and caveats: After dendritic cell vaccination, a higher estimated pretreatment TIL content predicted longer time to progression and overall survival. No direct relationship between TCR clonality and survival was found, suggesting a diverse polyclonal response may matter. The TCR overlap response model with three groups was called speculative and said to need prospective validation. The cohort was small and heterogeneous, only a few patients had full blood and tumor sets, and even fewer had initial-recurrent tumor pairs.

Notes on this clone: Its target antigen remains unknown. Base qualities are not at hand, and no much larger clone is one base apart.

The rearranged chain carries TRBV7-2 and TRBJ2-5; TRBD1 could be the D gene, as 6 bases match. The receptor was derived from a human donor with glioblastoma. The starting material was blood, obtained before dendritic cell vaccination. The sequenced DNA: TGTGCCAGCAGCTCCCAGGGGAGCCAAGAGACCCAGTACTTC. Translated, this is CASSSQGSQETQYF.